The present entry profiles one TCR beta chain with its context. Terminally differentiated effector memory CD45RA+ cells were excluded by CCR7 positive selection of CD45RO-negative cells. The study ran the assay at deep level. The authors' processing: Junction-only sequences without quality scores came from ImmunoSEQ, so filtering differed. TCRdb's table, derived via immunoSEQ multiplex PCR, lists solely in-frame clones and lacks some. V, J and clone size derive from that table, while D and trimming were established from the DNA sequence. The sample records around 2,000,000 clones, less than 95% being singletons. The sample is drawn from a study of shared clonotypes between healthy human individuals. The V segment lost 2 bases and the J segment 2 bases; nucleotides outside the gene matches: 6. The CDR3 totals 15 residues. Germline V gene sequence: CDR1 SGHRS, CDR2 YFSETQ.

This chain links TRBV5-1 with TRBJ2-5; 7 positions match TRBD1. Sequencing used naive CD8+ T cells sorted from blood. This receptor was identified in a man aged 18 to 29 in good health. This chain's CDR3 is CASSFPTGDQETQYF. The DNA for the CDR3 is TGCGCCAGCAGCTTTCCCACAGGGGATCAAGAGACCCAGTACTTC.